What follows are 30 T cell receptor beta chains derived from one specimen sequenced in a study of long-term antiretroviral therapy in people with HIV. Sequencing used immunoSEQ v3.0 at survey level. Some clones are missing from TCRdb's copy, which holds only in-frame ones; the method was immunoSEQ multiplex PCR. This sample has tens of thousands of clones, with 90% to 95% found just once. The specimen was unsorted PBMCs, collected around 7.4 years after starting antiretroviral therapy. Source of these receptors: a middle-aged man with HIV.

V usage is TRBV7-2 and J usage is TRBJ2-7, with 7 bases identical to TRBD2. The V gene end was trimmed by 5 bases and the J gene end by 0 bases; junction bases not matched to a gene: 1. CDR3 size: 13 residues. In germline, CDR1 is SGHTA, CDR2 FQGNSA. The CDR3 loop is CASSPSGSYEQYF. The CDR3 nucleotides are TGTGCCAGCAGCCCTAGCGGCTCCTACGAGCAGTACTTC.

J is TRBJ1-5 and V is TRBV7-9, with 7 bases identical to TRBD1. CDR3 length: 18 residues. Germline lookup yields CDR1 SEHNR and CDR2 FQNEAQ (reference sequence). V shed 1 base and J 6 bases; nucleotides not matched to a gene: 15. The CDR3 protein is CASSLVAGEGAGTQPQHF. The CDR3 nucleotides are TGTGCCAGCAGCTTAGTCGCGGGAGAGGGGGCAGGAACTCAGCCCCAGCATTTT. The whole variable domain, filled in from reference TRBV7-9 and TRBJ1-5, reads DTGVSQNPRHKITKRGQNVTFRCDPISEHNRLYWYRQTLGQGPEFLTYFQNEAQLEKSRLLSDRFSAERPKGSFSTLEIQRTEQGDSAMYLCASSLVAGEGAGTQPQHFGDGTRLSIL.

This sequence joins TRBV6-6 and TRBJ1-2; D gene uncertain. The CDR3 extends over 14 amino acids. Germline V gene lookup returns CDR1 MNHNY and CDR2 SVGAGI (reference sequence). Trimming cost V 0 bases and J 8 bases, with 13 bases left between them. As DNA, the CDR3 is TGTGCCAGCAGTTACTCGATAGTAAAGGCGGGCTACACCTTC. It yields the protein CASSYSIVKAGYTF.

The chain has TRBV11-2 and TRBJ2-7, with TRBD1 matching 8 bases. Germline V CDR1 and CDR2: SGHAT, FQNNGV. V was pared by 3 bases and J by 2 bases, with 0 bases of the junction left unmatched. The CDR3 runs to 13 residues. The CDR3 region is CASSLDRAYEQYF. CDR3 nucleotide sequence: TGTGCCAGCAGCTTGGACAGGGCCTACGAGCAGTACTTC.

V is TRBV10-3 and J is TRBJ1-3; D possibly corresponds to TRBD1 (5 bases). Trimming cost V 4 bases and J 0 bases, with 13 bases left between them. This CDR3 has 16 amino acids. Germline CDR1 and CDR2: ENHRY and SYGVKD. The CDR3, as DNA: TGTGCCATCAGTGGGTGGCAGGGCAACTCTGGAAACACCATATATTTT. Translation gives CAISGWQGNSGNTIYF.

The rearrangement joins TRBV18 to TRBJ2-5, with a possible D match to TRBD1 (5 bases). The germline V gene has CDR1 KGHSH and CDR2 LQKENI. CDR3 length: 16 residues. The V end lost 2 bases, the J end lost 5 bases, and 18 bases lay between the germline ends. This CDR3 reads CASSPTLGQGRETQYF. CDR3 sequence (DNA): TGTGCCAGCTCACCAACTCTGGGTCAGGGCAGGGAGACCCAGTACTTC.

The chain joins TRBV10-3 to TRBJ1-2, with D unclear. Trimming removed 8 bases at V and 8 bases at J, with 21 bases between. CDR1 is ENHRY, CDR2 SYGVKD, per germline. The CDR3 is made up of 14 amino acids. The CDR3 DNA reads as TGTGCCATCCGCCAACAGCTAGGAATTGGGGGCTACACCTTC. As protein: CAIRQQLGIGGYTF.

The chain combines TRBV28 with TRBJ1-4; the D gene is possibly TRBD1 (5 bases). V lost 6 bases and J 2 bases, leaving 10 bases between the germline ends. Germline-derived CDR1 and CDR2 are MDHEN and SYDVKM. The CDR3 loop spans 14 amino acids. CDR3 residues: CASRSGSTNEKLFF. DNA for the CDR3: TGTGCCAGCAGATCAGGGTCCACTAATGAAAAACTGTTTTTT.

This clone was detected only once. V is TRBV7-9 and J is TRBJ1-1, with D possibly TRBD1 on 6 matching bases. Germline CDR1 SEHNR, CDR2 FQNEAQ (reference sequence). V shed 0 bases and J shed 2 bases, with 7 bases lying between them. There are 14 residues in the CDR3. CDR3 coding DNA: TGTGCCAGCAGCTTAGCGGGACAAAACACTGAAGCTTTCTTT. It translates to CASSLAGQNTEAFF. The full variable domain, rest sourced from reference TRBV7-9 and TRBJ1-1, is DTGVSQNPRHKITKRGQNVTFRCDPISEHNRLYWYRQTLGQGPEFLTYFQNEAQLEKSRLLSDRFSAERPKGSFSTLEIQRTEQGDSAMYLCASSLAGQNTEAFFGQGTRLTVV.

The chain couples TRBV5-1 to TRBJ2-1, with D possibly TRBD1 on 7 matching bases. The ends were cut back, 4 bases at V and 6 bases at J, with 20 bases in the middle. Germline CDR1 reads SGHRS; CDR2 reads YFSETQ. CDR3 length: 16 amino acids. The CDR3 DNA is TGCGCCAGCAGCCCCTCCGTGGCAGGGGGGAGCAATGAGCAGTTCTTC. Its protein product is CASSPSVAGGSNEQFF.

V and J are TRBV6-1 and TRBJ2-7; weak D call: TRBD2 (6 bases). The CDR3 has 13 residues. V was cut by 5 bases and J by 6 bases, with 14 bases left in between. Per the germline V gene, CDR1 is MNHNS and CDR2 is SASEGT. Here the CDR3 reads CASSRLEGREQYF. The CDR3 coding sequence is TGTGCCAGCAGTAGACTAGAGGGCCGCGAGCAGTACTTC.

The CDR3 nucleotides are TGTGCCAGCAGCCTTAGGAGGGGGAACACTGAAGCTTTCTTT. Encoded protein: CASSLRRGNTEAFF. The chain has TRBV6-5 and TRBJ1-1; the D gene is possibly TRBD1 (5 bases). V was trimmed by 6 bases and J by 1 base, leaving 12 bases between them. This CDR3 has 14 amino acids. Per germline, CDR1 MNHEY and CDR2 SVGAGI.

This chain uses TRBV27 with TRBJ1-2; D not resolved. This CDR3 region has 13 residues. The V gene lost 5 bases and the J gene lost 1 base, with 8 bases spanning the gap. Germline CDR1 reads MNHEY; CDR2 reads SMNVEV (reference sequence). Here the CDR3 DNA reads TGTGCCAGCAGTCCGGAAGTTAACTATGGCTACACCTTC. It specifies CASSPEVNYGYTF.

This clone occurred once. The CDR3 sequence: CASSVASRGAFPTDTQYF. CDR3 in DNA: TGTGCCAGCAGCGTAGCTAGCCGGGGGGCCTTCCCCACAGATACGCAGTATTTT. The V gene is TRBV9, the J gene TRBJ2-3; maybe TRBD2 (7 bases). Germline V gene data show CDR1 as SGDLS and CDR2 as YYNGEE. V lost 0 bases and J 2 bases, leaving 19 bases between the germline ends. This CDR3 has 18 amino acids.

The chain employs TRBV2 and TRBJ2-7, with 7 nucleotides matching TRBD1. Trimming cost V 6 bases and J 7 bases; bases outside gene matches: 6. The CDR3 runs 12 residues. Germline lookup yields CDR1 SNHLY and CDR2 FYNNEI. The chain's CDR3 is CASSRTGREQYF. CDR3 DNA: TGTGCCAGCAGCCGGACAGGTCGGGAGCAGTACTTC.

Here the CDR3 reads CASAEGFYNSPLHF. The CDR3 coding sequence is TGTGCCAGCGCCGAGGGGTTCTATAATTCACCCCTCCACTTT. The genes are TRBV6-1 and TRBJ1-6, with D possibly matching TRBD1 (5 bases). The germline CDR1 and CDR2 sequences are MNHNS and SASEGT. CDR3 length equals 14 residues. V lost 8 bases to trimming and J lost 3 bases, with 11 bases between them.

In this sample, this clone turned up once. The chain combines TRBV28 with TRBJ1-3; D call uncertain. Germline V CDR1 and CDR2: MDHEN, SYDVKM. Trimming stripped 6 bases from V and 0 bases from J, with 6 bases between. CDR3 length: 13 amino acids. The CDR3 sequence: CASRPGSGNTIYF. CDR3 sequence (DNA): TGTGCCAGCAGACCCGGCTCTGGAAACACCATATATTTT.

The chain joins TRBV5-6 to TRBJ1-5; D call uncertain. This CDR3 has 13 amino acids. CDR1 SGHDT and CDR2 YYEEEE come from the germline V gene. V was trimmed by 4 bases and J by 8 bases, leaving 13 bases between them. The CDR3 spells CASSRERAEPQHF. The CDR3, as DNA: TGTGCCAGCAGCCGAGAGAGGGCCGAGCCCCAGCATTTT.

The chain has TRBV30 and TRBJ1-3, with D possibly being TRBD1 (5 bases). V was trimmed by 2 bases and J by 4 bases, leaving 12 bases between them. This CDR3 contains 14 residues. The germline gives CDR1 GTSNPN, CDR2 SVGIG (reference sequence). In DNA form, the CDR3 reads TGTGCCTGGAGTTACGGGACGGCCGGAAACACCATATATTTT. It is translated as CAWSYGTAGNTIYF. Filled out from reference TRBV30 and TRBJ1-3, the complete variable domain reads SQTIHQWPATLVQPVGSPLSLECTVEGTSNPNLYWYRQAAGRGLQLLFYSVGIGQISSEVPQNLSASRPQDRQFILSSKKLLLSDSGFYLCAWSYGTAGNTIYFGEGSWLTVV.

The chain joins TRBV5-6 to TRBJ1-1; no definite D call. There are 15 residues in the CDR3. Deletions cut 0 bases from V and 2 bases from J, with 11 bases between. Germline values: CDR1 SGHDT, CDR2 YYEEEE. The CDR3 is CASSLDPSGNTEAFF. In DNA, the CDR3 is TGTGCCAGCAGCTTGGACCCAAGCGGAAACACTGAAGCTTTCTTT.

The chain carries TRBV29-1 and TRBJ2-7; possible D gene TRBD2, 5 bases. CDR3 length: 11 amino acids. Trimming took 6 bases from V and 0 from J, leaving 6 bases between them. Germline assignment: CDR1 SQVTM and CDR2 ANQGSEA. The CDR3 reads CSVGSSYEQYF. CDR3 nucleotides: TGCAGCGTAGGGAGCTCCTACGAGCAGTACTTC.

The chain links TRBV5-4 to TRBJ1-1; weak D call: TRBD1 (6 bases). In germline, CDR1 is SGHNT, CDR2 YYREEE (reference sequence). Trimming removed 1 base at V and 10 bases at J, with 14 bases between. This CDR3 contains 13 residues. CDR3 bases: TGTGCCAGCAGCTTGCGGGACACGGGTAGAGCTTTCTTT. Amino acids: CASSLRDTGRAFF.

The rearrangement uses TRBV5-1 and TRBJ2-5; D not resolved. Matching the DNA end better, TRBJ2-7 makes the J call doubtful. Germline V lookup: CDR1 SGHRS, CDR2 YFSETQ. The CDR3 contains 15 residues. CDR3 nucleotide sequence: TGCGCCAGCAGCTTATCACCCTCGGCCGGCTACGAGCAGTACTTC. It translates to CASSLSPSAGYEQYF.

This clone was seen once. This chain joins TRBV5-4 and TRBJ2-4, with 7 bases identical to TRBD1. This CDR3 has 12 amino acids. V dropped 4 bases and J dropped 6; count of bases not matched to a gene: 1. CDR1 and CDR2 from the germline V gene are SGHNT and YYREEE (reference sequence). The CDR3 DNA follows: TGTGCCAGCAGCAGGGACAGAAACATTCAGTACTTC. This encodes CASSRDRNIQYF.

V usage is TRBV5-1 and J usage is TRBJ2-2, with D possibly being TRBD1 (6 bases). The CDR3 extends over 16 amino acids. V lost 2 bases, J lost 1 base, and 12 bases lay in between. Germline CDR1 is SGHRS and CDR2 is YFSETQ. The CDR3 reads CASSLMETGNTGELFF. DNA of the CDR3: TGCGCCAGCAGCTTAATGGAGACAGGGAACACCGGGGAGCTGTTTTTT.

The chain recombines TRBV6-5 with TRBJ2-7, with D tentatively TRBD1 or TRBD2 (5 bases each). The germline gives CDR1 MNHEY, CDR2 SVGAGI. V was shortened by 10 bases and J by 3 bases, with 16 bases between the two germline ends. The CDR3 length is 13 residues. CDR3 DNA sequence: TGTGCCACCATGAAGAGGGGTTTCTACGAGCAGTACTTC. This encodes CATMKRGFYEQYF.

The rearrangement uses TRBV6-5 and TRBJ2-1; 9 nucleotides agree with TRBD2. V trimming: 2 bases; J trimming: 5 bases; junction bases outside the gene matches: 4. The CDR3 sequence is 15 residues long. The germline gives CDR1 MNHEY, CDR2 SVGAGI. CDR3 coding DNA: TGTGCCAGCAGTTACGGGCGGGGGGGCCACAATGAGCAGTTCTTC. Amino acid sequence: CASSYGRGGHNEQFF.

This clone was counted only a few times. The chain carries TRBV6-4 and TRBJ2-3, with 8 bases fitting TRBD2. The V and J ends lost 3 bases and 6 bases, in that order; junction bases with no gene match: 8. The CDR3 totals 15 residues. Germline values: CDR1 MRHNA, CDR2 SNTAGT. The CDR3 sequence: CASSEGAGASDTQYF. The CDR3 DNA reads TGTGCCAGCAGTGAGGGAGCGGGGGCCTCGGATACGCAGTATTTT.

Of note for this clone: The junction departs from the called germline gene at one end, perhaps through a read error. The chain is built from TRBV6-6 and TRBJ1-3; D is possibly TRBD1 (6 bases). Germline CDR1 and CDR2: MNHNY and SVGAGI (reference sequence). This CDR3 contains 14 residues. CDR3 residues: CASRQQGVGNIIYF. DNA for the CDR3: TGTGCCAGCAGACAACAGGGAGTAGGAAACATCATATATTTT.

This chain links TRBV28 with TRBJ1-5, with D maybe TRBD1 (5 bases). CDR1 MDHEN and CDR2 SYDVKM come from the germline V gene. The CDR3 consists of 16 residues. Trimming took 1 base from V and 5 from J, leaving 15 bases between them. The CDR3 here is CASSLLVFPGDQPQHF. As DNA, the CDR3 is TGTGCCAGCAGTTTATTAGTCTTCCCGGGGGATCAGCCCCAGCATTTT.